The present TCR beta chain was sequenced within a study of blood T cell repertoires in COVID-19. Study-wide context: The United States, Italy and Spain were the sources of the acute and convalescent COVID-19 samples. The cDNA or gDNA used as material had been derived from T cells, B-cell-depleted T cells, or PBMCs.

In germline, CDR1 is SGHRS, CDR2 YFSETQ. Between the trimmed V and J ends, which lost 3 bases and 7 bases, there was a span of 20 bases. This CDR3 comprises 15 residues. Donors in Cohort 3 who had recovered were those with two negative PCRs, healthcare professional clearance, or resolution of their symptoms. Method: immunoSEQ multiplex PCR; TCRdb's copy keeps in-frame clones and lacks some. The table lists around 280,000 clones, approximately 90% of them singletons. Sequenced input: PBMCs or T cells enriched from blood (not recorded which). The genes are TRBV5-1 and TRBJ2-7; maybe TRBD1 (5 bases). The TCR originated in a woman between 40 and 55 years old who had recovered from COVID-19. The CDR3 DNA reads as TGCGCCAGCAGCTGGGAAGCTGGGGTGGGGCGGGAGCAGTACTTC. Amino acid sequence: CASSWEAGVGREQYF.